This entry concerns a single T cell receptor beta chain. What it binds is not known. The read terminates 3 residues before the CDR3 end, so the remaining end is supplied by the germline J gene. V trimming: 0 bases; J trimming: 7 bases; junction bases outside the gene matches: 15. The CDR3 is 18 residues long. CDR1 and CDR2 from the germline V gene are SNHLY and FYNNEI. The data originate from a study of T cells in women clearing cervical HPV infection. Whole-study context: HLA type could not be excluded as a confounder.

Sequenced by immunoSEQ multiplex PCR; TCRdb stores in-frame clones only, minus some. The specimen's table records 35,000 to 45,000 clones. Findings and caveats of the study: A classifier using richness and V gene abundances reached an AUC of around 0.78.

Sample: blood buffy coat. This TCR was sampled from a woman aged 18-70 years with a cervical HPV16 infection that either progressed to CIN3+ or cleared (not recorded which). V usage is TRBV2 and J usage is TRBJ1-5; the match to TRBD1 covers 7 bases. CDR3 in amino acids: CASSEALQGTEPRQPQHF. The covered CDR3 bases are TGTGCCAGCAGTGAAGCGCTTCAAGGGACAGAGCCGAGACAGCCC. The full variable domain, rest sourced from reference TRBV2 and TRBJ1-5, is EPEVTQTPSHQVTQMGQEVILRCVPISNHLYFYWYRQILGQKVEFLVSFYNNEISEKSEIFDDQFSVERPDGSNFTLKIRSTKLEDSAMYFCASSEALQGTEPRQPQHFGDGTRLSIL.